Presented here are 15 T cell receptor beta chains from one specimen sequenced in a study of human T cells and chemical hapten exposure. TCRdb recomputed calls from the RACE reads with MiXCR, one row per CDR3 protein. Of 360,000 or so distinct CDR3 sequences listed, about 6.9% are singletons. Regarding time point: patch test 2, 6 weeks after DPC sensitization. Documented treatment: therapeutic diphenylcyclopropenone sensitization with weekly scalp DPC. The sample in question was whole blood, obtained in connection with sensitization to the hapten diphenylcyclopropenone (DPC). All receptors come from a woman between 18 and 29 years old with alopecia areata. Some clones in this sample may be carry-over from other donors' samples.

This clonotype was seen more than once but under ten times. The gene calls are TRBV6-2 or TRBV6-3 and TRBJ2-2, with D perhaps being TRBD1 or TRBD2 (5 bases each). In germline, CDR1 is MNHEY, CDR2 SVGEGT. Trimming took 4 bases from V and 4 from J, leaving 7 bases between them. This CDR3 spans 13 amino acids. The CDR3 DNA is TGTGCCAGCAGTTGGGACGGCACCGGGGAGCTGTTTTTT. It is translated as CASSWDGTGELFF.

The chain has TRBV4-2 and TRBJ2-1; TRBD2 matches at 9 bases. Unmatched junction bases numbered 12, after V lost 6 bases and J lost 6 bases. The CDR3 is 16 amino acids. CDR1 is LGHNA, CDR2 YNFKEQ, per germline. For the CDR3, the DNA is TGTGCCAGCAGTCACCGTAGCGGGGGTTATTGCAATGAGCAGTTCTTC. Protein: CASSHRSGGYCNEQFF.

The chain couples TRBV29-1 to TRBJ1-3; no reliable D call. The CDR3 length is 13 residues. The germline V gene encodes CDR1 SQVTM and CDR2 ANQGSEA. Trimming pared 3 bases from V and 2 bases from J, leaving 8 bases between. CDR3 sequence (DNA): TGCAGCGTTGAGCGGGATACTGGAAACACCATATATTTT. This translates into CSVERDTGNTIYF.

This clonotype was seen repeatedly, ten times or more. The J gene is TRBJ1-5, the V gene TRBV6-6; 7 nucleotides line up with TRBD1. Germline V gene sequence: CDR1 MNHNY, CDR2 SVGAGI (reference sequence). The CDR3 contains 16 residues. V lost 2 bases to trimming and J lost 7 bases; unmatched junction nucleotides: 11. CDR3 nucleotide sequence: TGTGCCAGCAGTTACAGGGTCACAGGGGTTGGCCAGCCCCAGCATTTT. Translated, it gives CASSYRVTGVGQPQHF.

This clonotype was picked up many times. The chain has TRBV6-5 and TRBJ1-1; 7 nucleotides align to TRBD1. The CDR3 is 11 amino acids. Trimming took 1 base from V and 12 from J; bases not matched to a gene: 2. Germline CDR1 is MNHEY and CDR2 is SVGAGI. CDR3 loop: CASSYLDRTFF. CDR3 sequence (DNA): TGTGCCAGCAGTTACTTGGACAGGACTTTCTTT.

V is TRBV12-3 or TRBV12-4 and J is TRBJ2-4; 11 nucleotides agree with TRBD1. The CDR3 has 15 amino acids. The junction had 1 base not matched to a gene; V was cut back by 6 bases and J by 0 bases. The CDR3 sequence is CASRDRGLAKNIQYF. In DNA form, the CDR3 reads TGTGCCAGCAGGGACAGGGGGCTAGCCAAAAACATTCAGTACTTC.

This clonotype has ten or more counts. The rearrangement joins TRBV5-1 to TRBJ1-1; D remains unclear. Trimming left V 0 bases short and J 0 bases short, with 6 bases between. The germline V gene encodes CDR1 SGHRS and CDR2 YFSETQ. The CDR3 spans 14 residues. The CDR3: CASSLVDLNTEAFF. CDR3 in DNA: TGCGCCAGCAGCTTGGTGGACCTGAACACTGAAGCTTTCTTT.

This clonotype was observed a handful of times. The chain has TRBV12-3 or TRBV12-4 and TRBJ2-5; 9 positions agree with TRBD2. The CDR3 is 16 amino acids. Losses at the gene ends were 8 bases for V and 4 bases for J; bases not matched to a gene: 14. The chain's CDR3 is CASGLLQLAGAETQYF. CDR3 bases: TGTGCCAGCGGCCTGTTGCAACTAGCGGGTGCAGAGACCCAGTACTTC.

V gene TRBV15 combines with J gene TRBJ2-1, with a weak D call TRBD2 (6 bases). CDR3 length: 15 residues. Germline V CDR1 and CDR2: LNHNV, YYDKDF (reference sequence). The V gene lost 4 bases and the J gene lost 6 bases, with 16 bases spanning the gap. CDR3 nucleotide sequence: TGTGCCACCAGCACCCGGACTACCCGTGCCAATGAGCAGTTCTTC. Amino acid sequence: CATSTRTTRANEQFF.

This clonotype appeared a few times. The gene calls are TRBV4-3 and TRBJ2-6; no definite D call. V was shortened by 4 bases and J by 0 bases, with 22 bases between the two germline ends. Germline V gene data show CDR1 as LGHNA and CDR2 as YSLEER. The length of the CDR3 is 20 residues. The CDR3 nucleotides read TGCGCCAGCAGCCGTATTGACGCCCGCCTTACCACCTCTGGGGCCAACGTCCTGACTTTC. Protein product: CASSRIDARLTTSGANVLTF.

The sample holds many counts of this clonotype. This chain connects TRBV28 to TRBJ2-3; the match to TRBD1 covers 8 bases. Trimming at V came to 2 bases and at J to 1 base, leaving 8 bases not matched to a gene. CDR3 length equals 17 residues. Germline assignment: CDR1 MDHEN and CDR2 SYDVKM. The DNA of the CDR3 is TGTGCCAGCAGTTTACCCGGACAGGGCATCGGCACAGATACGCAGTATTTT. Amino acid sequence: CASSLPGQGIGTDTQYF. Supplemented by reference TRBV28 and TRBJ2-3, the full variable domain reads DVKVTQSSRYLVKRTGEKVFLECVQDMDHENMFWYRQDPGLGLRLIYFSYDVKMKEKGDIPEGYSVSREKKERFSLILESASTNQTSMYLCASSLPGQGIGTDTQYFGPGTRLTVL.

This clonotype was observed a few times. The chain has TRBV7-3 and TRBJ2-3; a weak D match, TRBD2 (6 bases). V was clipped by 3 bases and J by 0 bases, with 10 bases between them. In germline, CDR1 is SGHTA, CDR2 FQGTGA. CDR3 length equals 15 residues. The CDR3 DNA reads TGTGCCAGCAGCTTGGGAGGCCTTAGCACAGATACGCAGTATTTT. It codes for CASSLGGLSTDTQYF.

The J gene is TRBJ2-7, the V gene TRBV12-5; no clear D gene. Germline CDR1 is LGHNT and CDR2 is FRNRAP. The V end was cut by 6 bases, the J end by 2 bases, with 5 bases between. The CDR3 contains 11 residues. CDR3 amino acids: CASGRTYEQYF. The CDR3 coding sequence is TGTGCTAGTGGCCGGACCTACGAGCAGTACTTC.

Many counts were recorded for this clonotype. V usage is TRBV7-8 and J usage is TRBJ1-2, with 8 nucleotides matching TRBD1. The CDR3 extends over 16 amino acids. J lost 4 bases, V lost 2 bases, and 9 bases had no gene match. Germline CDR1 is SGHVS and CDR2 is FQNEAQ. The CDR3 region is CASSLTSGGGFYGYTF. In DNA form, the CDR3 reads TGTGCCAGCAGCTTAACCTCAGGGGGCGGGTTCTATGGCTACACCTTC.

The chain is built from TRBV3-1 and TRBJ2-3, with 8 nucleotides matching TRBD2. V trimming: 5 bases; J trimming: 9 bases; junction bases outside the gene matches: 10. This CDR3 has 14 residues. Germline values: CDR1 LGHDT, CDR2 YNNKEL (reference sequence). The CDR3: CASSTRAGAGTQYF. The DNA of the CDR3 is TGTGCCAGCAGCACTCGAGCGGGGGCGGGGACGCAGTATTTT.